These T cell receptor beta chains were read from a single sample in a study of blood T cells in healthy people across ages. TCRdb fed the 5' RACE reads into MiXCR, producing one record per CDR3 protein. Of approximately 800,000 distinct CDR3 sequences in the sample, 58% are singletons; the top ten hold 20% to 25%. Material: blood. These receptors were collected from a man aged 25-45 years in good health. CDR3s include the opening cysteine and the closing phenylalanine or tryptophan. Each record gives: clone size, V gene, J gene, D gene, CDR3 protein, CDR3 DNA. D genes are given only for firm matches. Clone size appears in some rows only: once, few, many, or a class for an expanded clone.

>few|TRBV29-1|TRBJ2-1|TRBD2
CSVATSGMGNEQFF
TGCAGCGTTGCCACTAGCGGGATGGGGAATGAGCAGTTCTTC
>-|TRBV28|TRBJ2-5|TRBD2
CASSPGTSLETQYF
TGTGCCAGCAGTCCAGGGACTAGCTTGGAGACCCAGTACTTC
>once|TRBV19|TRBJ2-7|-
CASTQGGGTAYEQYF
TGTGCCAGTACCCAAGGTGGCGGGACCGCCTACGAGCAGTACTTC
>few|TRBV29-1|TRBJ2-7|-
CRAGESYNEQYF
TGCAGGGCCGGGGAATCCTACAATGAGCAGTACTTC
>-|TRBV6-6|TRBJ2-7|TRBD2
CASSYSTSGKRNEQYF
TGTGCCAGCAGTTACTCTACTAGCGGGAAGAGGAACGAGCAGTACTTC
>-|TRBV30|TRBJ2-5|-
CAWSSGTQYF
TGTGCCTGGAGTTCGGGGACCCAGTACTTC
>few|TRBV7-2|TRBJ2-1|-
CASSSRFSEQFF
TGTGCCAGCAGCTCACGGTTTTCCGAGCAGTTCTTC
>-|TRBV3-1|TRBJ2-7|-
CASSQALGFAYEQYF
TGTGCCAGCAGCCAAGCGTTGGGGTTTGCCTACGAGCAGTACTTC
>few|TRBV12-3/TRBV12-4|TRBJ2-3|TRBD1
CASSPTGQGLATQYF
TGTGCCAGCAGTCCTACTGGACAGGGGTTGGCGACGCAGTATTTT
>-|TRBV20-1|TRBJ2-4|-
CSAGMGLNLNIQYF
TGCAGTGCTGGAATGGGCCTAAACCTGAACATTCAGTACTTC
>-|TRBV20-1|TRBJ2-7|TRBD2
CSASRLAGVDEQYF
TGCAGTGCTAGTCGACTAGCGGGAGTAGACGAGCAGTACTTC
>few|TRBV6-2/TRBV6-3|TRBJ2-6|-
CASSKGRGSGANVLTF
TGTGCCAGCAGTAAGGGACGTGGCTCTGGGGCCAACGTCCTGACTTTC
>few|TRBV29-1|TRBJ1-1|-
CSVAPLGPGNTEAFF
TGCAGCGTTGCCCCCCTGGGACCGGGGAACACTGAAGCTTTCTTT
>-|TRBV29-1|TRBJ2-4|TRBD2
CSGLAGNIQYF
TGCAGCGGACTAGCGGGAAACATTCAGTACTTC
>-|TRBV25-1|TRBJ2-7|-
CVSTDRSHEQYF
TGTGTCAGCACCGATCGCTCCCACGAGCAGTACTTC
>-|TRBV7-9|TRBJ1-1|-
CASSLQGPFYEAFF
TGTGCCAGCAGCTTACAAGGTCCGTTTTATGAAGCTTTCTTT
>-|TRBV6-1|TRBJ2-1|TRBD1
CASSAGGIYDEQFF
TGTGCCAGCAGCGCAGGGGGCATTTACGATGAGCAGTTCTTC
>-|TRBV28|TRBJ1-6|TRBD1
CASRDPGQLNSPLHF
TGTGCCAGCAGAGACCCGGGACAGTTAAATTCACCCCTCCACTTT
>few|TRBV6-2/TRBV6-3|TRBJ2-4|-
CASSYLAKNIQYF
TGTGCCAGCAGTTATCTCGCCAAAAACATTCAGTACTTC
>-|TRBV7-2|TRBJ2-3|-
CASSLTWEDTQYF
TGTGCCAGCAGCTTAACGTGGGAAGATACGCAGTATTTT
>-|TRBV10-3|TRBJ2-1|-
CATSPPRANEQFF
TGTGCCACCTCCCCGCCCCGCGCCAATGAGCAGTTCTTC
>-|TRBV2|TRBJ2-3|TRBD2
CASSETWRGSTDTQYF
TGTGCCAGCAGTGAAACGTGGCGGGGGAGCACAGATACGCAGTATTTT
>-|TRBV7-2|TRBJ2-7|-
CASRRLVGTAEQYF
TGTGCCAGCAGGCGACTAGTCGGGACGGCCGAGCAGTACTTC
>-|TRBV7-2|TRBJ2-5|TRBD2
CASSSSLAGGPREQYF
TGTGCCAGCAGCTCGAGCCTAGCGGGAGGGCCGAGGGAGCAGTACTTC
>-|TRBV29-1|TRBJ1-1|TRBD1
CSGTGLNTEAFF
TGCAGCGGGACAGGGCTGAACACTGAAGCTTTCTTT
>-|TRBV2|TRBJ2-6|-
CASTIRGSGANVLTF
TGTGCCAGCACCATTCGCGGCTCTGGGGCCAACGTCCTGACTTTC
>few|TRBV6-5|TRBJ2-7|-
CASSYSARGGGYEQYF
TGTGCCAGCAGTTACTCGGCAAGAGGGGGTGGCTACGAGCAGTACTTC
>-|TRBV9|TRBJ2-5|-
CASSPSAGHQETQYF
TGTGCCAGCAGCCCGAGTGCGGGACATCAAGAGACCCAGTACTTC
>few|TRBV20-1|TRBJ1-6|-
CSAAGVTNSPLHF
TGCAGTGCCGCCGGGGTTACTAATTCACCCCTCCACTTT
>few|TRBV4-2|TRBJ2-7|TRBD2
CASSPRLAGGHNEQYF
TGTGCCAGCAGCCCCAGACTAGCGGGGGGGCACAACGAGCAGTACTTC
>-|TRBV27|TRBJ2-4|TRBD2
CASSLPPGLAGVRKQYF
TGTGCCAGCAGTTTACCTCCGGGACTAGCGGGAGTACGTAAGCAGTACTTC